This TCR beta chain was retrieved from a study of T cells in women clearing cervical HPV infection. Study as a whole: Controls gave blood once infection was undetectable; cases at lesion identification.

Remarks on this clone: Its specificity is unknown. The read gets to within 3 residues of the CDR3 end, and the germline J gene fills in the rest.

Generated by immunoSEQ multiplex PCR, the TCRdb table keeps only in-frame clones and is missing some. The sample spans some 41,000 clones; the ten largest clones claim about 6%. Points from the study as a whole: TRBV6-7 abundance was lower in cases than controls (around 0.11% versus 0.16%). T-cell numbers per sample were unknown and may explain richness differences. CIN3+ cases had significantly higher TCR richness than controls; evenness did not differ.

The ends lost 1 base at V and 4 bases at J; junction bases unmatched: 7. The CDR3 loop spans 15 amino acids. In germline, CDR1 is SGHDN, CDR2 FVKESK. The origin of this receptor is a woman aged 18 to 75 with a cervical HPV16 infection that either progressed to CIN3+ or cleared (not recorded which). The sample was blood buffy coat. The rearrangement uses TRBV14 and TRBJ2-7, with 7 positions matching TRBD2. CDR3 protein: CASSQGAGRRYEQYF. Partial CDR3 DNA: TGTGCCAGCAGCCAAGGAGCGGGGAGACGATACGAG.